The present TCR beta chain was sequenced within a study of blood T cell repertoires in COVID-19. As for the study in general: Samples came from the United States, Italy and Spain, spanning acute and convalescent COVID-19. The cDNA or gDNA used as material had been derived from T cells, B-cell-depleted T cells, or PBMCs.

Seattle enrolled patients during active infection and tracked them longitudinally. Authors' processing steps: Researchers report that nucleated cell counts were estimated from reference gene primer amplification. The data were produced by immunoSEQ multiplex PCR, yet TCRdb's version contains in-frame clones alone and is incomplete. V and J calls and clone size are as listed in that table; D and trimming were resolved from the DNA. The sample records fewer than 400,000 clones, approximately 87% being singletons. V was pared by 2 bases and J by 0 bases, with 7 bases of the junction left unmatched. Germline CDR1 reads SGHVS; CDR2 reads FNYEAQ. This CDR3 contains 17 residues.

V gene TRBV7-6 combines with J gene TRBJ1-3, with 7 bases lining up with TRBD1. The sequence came from a woman in her twenties or thirties with COVID-19, enrolled during active disease. The sequenced material came from peripheral blood. CDR3 sequence (DNA): TGTGCCAGCAGCTTAAGCTACAGGGGAAGCTCTGGAAACACCATATATTTT. Translation gives CASSLSYRGSSGNTIYF. Full variable domain (outside the CDR3, taken from reference TRBV7-6 and TRBJ1-3): GAGVSQSPRYKVTKRGQDVALRCDPISGHVSLYWYRQALGQGPEFLTYFNYEAQQDKSGLPNDRFSAERPEGSISTLTIQRTEQRDSAMYRCASSLSYRGSSGNTIYFGEGSWLTVV.